One sample yielded the 17 T cell receptor beta chains listed below, sequenced in a study of regulatory T cells in long-lasting Graves disease. Libraries of TCR beta came from iRepertoire HTBI primers plus Arm-PCR of CDR3 regions. Using its own MiXCR run on the multiplex PCR reads, TCRdb lists one record per CDR3 protein. The profile shows 300,000 to 400,000 distinct CDR3 sequences, around 15% of them singletons. The time point denotes: newly diagnosed GD, antithyroid drugs for less than 3 months. Researchers made the TCR library from RNA that was extracted from PBMCs. These data also formed part of another study, on T cells in Graves' hyperthyroidism and ophthalmopathy.

The material sequenced was peripheral blood mononuclear cells (PBMCs), taken at new diagnosis, from a patient treated with antithyroid drugs. The source of these receptors is a man aged 35-49 years with Graves disease.

This clonotype was recorded at least ten times. This chain links TRBV20-1 with TRBJ2-5, with D unclear. Looked up from germline, CDR1 is DFQATT and CDR2 is SNEGSKA (reference sequence). This CDR3 has 12 residues. V gave up 5 bases and J gave up 5 bases, with 12 bases separating them. CDR3 region: CSAYKGMETQYF. DNA for the CDR3: TGCAGTGCTTACAAGGGAATGGAGACCCAGTACTTC.

This clonotype was seen at least ten times. The V and J genes are TRBV9 and TRBJ1-4; a possible D gene is TRBD1 (5 bases). Germline-derived CDR1 and CDR2 are SGDLS and YYNGEE. This CDR3 comprises 15 residues. V lost 4 bases, J lost 8 bases, and 18 bases lay in between. CDR3 in amino acids: CASSTPASGGEKLFF. CDR3 DNA sequence: TGTGCCAGCAGCACCCCGGCTTCTGGGGGGGAAAAACTGTTTTTT.

This clonotype has a count of ten or more. J is TRBJ2-7 and V is TRBV4-1; 10 bases match TRBD1. This CDR3 spans 15 amino acids. J gave up 2 bases and V 1 base, and 2 bases lay outside the gene matches. Germline V lookup: CDR1 MGHRA, CDR2 YSYEKL. CDR3 loop: CASSQAGTGAYEQYF. CDR3 nucleotide sequence: TGCGCCAGCAGCCAAGCCGGGACAGGGGCCTACGAGCAGTACTTC.

This clonotype was observed a few times. The chain recombines TRBV5-1 with TRBJ1-1, with D unclear. From germline, CDR1 is SGHRS and CDR2 YFSETQ. Deletions cut 3 bases from V and 1 base from J, with 7 bases between. This CDR3 has 13 residues. DNA for the CDR3: TGCGCCAGCAGCTATAACAGGAACACTGAAGCTTTCTTT. Translated, it gives CASSYNRNTEAFF.

This clonotype was seen repeatedly, ten times or more. The J gene is TRBJ1-1, the V gene TRBV11-3, with no clear D. Germline V gene data show CDR1 as SGHNT and CDR2 as YENEEA. Trimming took off 6 bases at V and 3 bases at J, with 11 bases between the two ends. The CDR3 is 13 amino acids. CDR3 DNA: TGTGCCAGCAGTACCGGTGGGGACACTGAAGCTTTCTTT. This codes for CASSTGGDTEAFF.

This clonotype was seen many times. This CDR3 is CASSHSPGQGAYYEQYF. The CDR3 nucleotides read TGCGCCAGCAGCCATTCGCCGGGACAGGGGGCTTACTACGAGCAGTACTTC. This chain joins TRBV5-1 and TRBJ2-7, with TRBD1 matching 12 bases. This CDR3 comprises 17 residues. V shed 4 bases, J shed 3 bases, and the junction held 11 bases outside the gene matches. The germline gives CDR1 SGHRS, CDR2 YFSETQ.

This clonotype was counted only a few times. The chain links TRBV5-1 to TRBJ1-3; weak D call: TRBD1 (6 bases). Germline values: CDR1 SGHRS, CDR2 YFSETQ. This CDR3 is built from 15 residues. V lost 0 bases and J lost 3, with 10 bases in between. CDR3 region: CASSLGDIYGNTIYF. The CDR3 DNA is TGCGCCAGCAGCTTGGGGGACATATATGGAAACACCATATATTTT.

This clonotype was counted ten times or more. This chain links TRBV7-3 with TRBJ2-2, with 16 bases identical to TRBD2. Germline-derived CDR1 and CDR2 are SGHTA and FQGTGA. The CDR3 loop spans 21 amino acids. Germline trimming cut 5 bases from V and 0 bases from J; bases unmatched to any gene: 12. The CDR3 region is CASSPNRGGLAGGTNTGELFF. CDR3 in DNA: TGTGCCAGCAGCCCTAACAGAGGGGGACTAGCGGGGGGGACGAACACCGGGGAGCTGTTTTTT.

The chain employs TRBV20-1 and TRBJ1-1, with TRBD1 as a possible D gene (6 bases). Germline lookup yields CDR1 DFQATT and CDR2 SNEGSKA (reference sequence). This CDR3 is built from 12 residues. Trimming took off 3 bases at V and 7 bases at J, with 12 bases between the two ends. CDR3: CSASAGVFEAFF. The CDR3 coding sequence is TGCAGTGCTAGTGCAGGGGTTTTTGAAGCTTTCTTT.

This clonotype has a count of ten or more. The V call is TRBV2, the J call TRBJ1-5; D possibly corresponds to TRBD1 (6 bases). Germline V gives CDR1 SNHLY, CDR2 FYNNEI. The CDR3 is 13 amino acids. V lost 7 bases to trimming and J lost 6 bases, with 13 bases between them. The CDR3: CASNGGAGQPQHF. CDR3 coding DNA: TGTGCCAGCAATGGGGGGGCTGGTCAGCCCCAGCATTTT.

This clonotype showed up many times. The chain links TRBV18 to TRBJ2-5; 8 bases match TRBD2. CDR1 and CDR2 from the germline V gene are KGHSH and LQKENI. This CDR3 region has 14 residues. V shed 3 bases and J 5 bases; nucleotides not matched to a gene: 5. CDR3 sequence reads: CASSPAGTRETQYF. The CDR3 DNA reads as TGTGCCAGCTCACCCGCCGGGACTAGGGAGACCCAGTACTTC.

This clonotype was counted ten times or more. V gene TRBV5-1 combines with J gene TRBJ2-3, with 8 bases that match TRBD2. J gave up 0 bases and V 0 bases, and 12 bases lay outside the gene matches. In germline, CDR1 is SGHRS, CDR2 YFSETQ. The CDR3 extends over 19 amino acids. CDR3 coding DNA: TGCGCCAGCAGCTTGGGAGGAGCGGGGGCAGACGCTAGCACAGATACGCAGTATTTT. This encodes CASSLGGAGADASTDTQYF.

To note about this clonotype: This may come from a read error, since a much larger clone is one base off. The genes are TRBV7-9 and TRBJ2-3; TRBD2 might be the D (5 bases). The closer fit of TRBJ2-5 to the DNA end suggests the J call may be wrong. Germline V gene lookup returns CDR1 SEHNR and CDR2 FQNEAQ (reference sequence). CDR3 size: 13 residues. For the CDR3, the DNA is TGTGCCAGCAGCTTAACGGCGGGAGAGACCCAGTACTTC. Translated, it gives CASSLTAGETQYF.

In this sample, this clonotype turned up many times. This chain joins TRBV20-1 and TRBJ2-5; 8 bases align to TRBD2. The CDR3 has 15 amino acids. V shed 1 base and J 5 bases; nucleotides not matched to a gene: 9. Germline CDR1 is DFQATT and CDR2 is SNEGSKA (reference sequence). The CDR3 region is CSARGPGLVYETQYF. The CDR3 DNA reads as TGCAGTGCTAGAGGACCGGGACTAGTCTACGAGACCCAGTACTTC.

This clonotype appeared many times. The chain carries TRBV9 and TRBJ2-3, with D uncertain. The V end lost 0 bases, the J end lost 4 bases, and 9 bases lay between the germline ends. The CDR3 has 14 residues. The germline V gene has CDR1 SGDLS and CDR2 YYNGEE. The CDR3 nucleotides read TGTGCCAGCAGCGTAGAAGGGTCGGCAGATACGCAGTATTTT. Amino acids: CASSVEGSADTQYF.

The rearrangement uses TRBV5-1 and TRBJ2-1, with 9 positions matching TRBD1. The CDR3 is made up of 16 amino acids. Unmatched junction bases numbered 10, after V lost 4 bases and J lost 5 bases. Germline values: CDR1 SGHRS, CDR2 YFSETQ. The CDR3 DNA reads TGCGCCAGCAGCCCGGCGGTGGGGGACAGGGACAATGAGCAGTTCTTC. Protein sequence: CASSPAVGDRDNEQFF.

This clonotype was counted many times. The CDR3 here is CASSSISGGNTEAFF. The CDR3 DNA reads as TGCGCCAGCAGCTCTATTTCTGGGGGGAACACTGAAGCTTTCTTT. The chain is built from TRBV5-1 and TRBJ1-1; D perhaps matches TRBD1 (5 bases). The CDR3 is made up of 15 amino acids. V lost 3 bases, J lost 1 base, and 13 bases lay in between. CDR1 and CDR2 (germline): SGHRS, YFSETQ.